The source of this T cell receptor beta chain is a study of cytomegalovirus exposure and HLA in healthy donors. Whole-study results and caveats: When analyzed later, the rates of TCR association showed variation by HLA locus, with DRB1 the most and HLA-C the fewest. HLA alleles were associated with 15,000 to 20,000 TCR beta sequences in a later analysis at 0.05 false discovery rate. Highly shared variants forming one cluster were likely a sequencing artifact.

With respect to this clone: Its target is unknown.

The PCR had 60 Vbeta and 13 Jbeta primers. Assay: immunoSEQ multiplex PCR; the TCRdb copy retains only in-frame clones and omits some. The sample shows some 140,000 clones, 73% of them seen only once. This receptor was identified in a woman in her thirties or forties in good health and CMV-seronegative. Source material: PBMCs.

This chain's CDR3 is CASSSQGDGNTIYF. The CDR3 DNA is TGTGCCAGCAGTTCACAGGGGGATGGAAACACCATATATTTT. The chain carries TRBV27 and TRBJ1-3; 8 nucleotides align to TRBD1. V was clipped by 4 bases and J by 3 bases; unmatched bases: 2. CDR3 length equals 14 residues. Germline CDR1 reads MNHEY; CDR2 reads SMNVEV (reference sequence).